Presented here are 24 T cell receptor beta chains from one specimen sequenced in a study of technical replicates of blood from a handful of donors. Clones were read by immunoSEQ multiplex PCR, and TCRdb kept only the in-frame ones, dropping some. The repertoire holds around 72,000 clones, with almost 99% as singletons. Sequencing used T cells isolated from PBMCs. The receptors shown here come from a human donor in good health.

This clone was counted once. This chain links TRBV7-2 with TRBJ2-1, with 7 bases fitting TRBD1. The germline V gene encodes CDR1 SGHTA and CDR2 FQGNSA. With V trimmed by 6 bases and J by 4 bases, 12 bases remained unmatched. The CDR3 is made up of 16 amino acids. CDR3 sequence reads: CASSSAGGLMYNEQFF. For the CDR3, the DNA is TGTGCCAGCAGTAGTGCAGGGGGATTAATGTACAATGAGCAGTTCTTC.

V and J are TRBV6-5 and TRBJ1-2; 8 nucleotides match TRBD1. Germline CDR1 MNHEY, CDR2 SVGAGI. This CDR3 has 13 amino acids. V gave up 8 bases and J gave up 5 bases; unmatched junction bases: 7. The CDR3 DNA sequence: TGTGCCAGCTATACAGGGGGAGCTTATGGCTACACCTTC. Its protein product is CASYTGGAYGYTF.

The chain recombines TRBV5-1 with TRBJ2-5; D is perhaps TRBD1 (6 bases). Between the trimmed V and J ends, which lost 1 base and 1 base, there was a span of 11 bases. The CDR3 is made up of 15 amino acids. Per the germline V gene, CDR1 is SGHRS and CDR2 is YFSETQ. Here the CDR3 DNA reads TGCGCCAGCAGCTTGTTACCAGGGGTCCAAGAGACCCAGTACTTC. Protein product: CASSLLPGVQETQYF.

This clone has more than one count but fewer than ten. The V call is TRBV6-1, the J call TRBJ1-3; weak D call: TRBD1 (5 bases). Trimming took 7 bases from V and 0 from J, leaving 10 bases between them. The CDR3 extends over 14 amino acids. The germline V gene encodes CDR1 MNHNS and CDR2 SASEGT. The CDR3 nucleotides are TGTGCCAGCAATTTAGACAGCTCTGGAAACACCATATATTTT. Protein sequence: CASNLDSSGNTIYF.

The genes are TRBV4-3 and TRBJ2-4; 9 bases match TRBD2. The V gene end was trimmed by 2 bases and the J gene end by 7 bases; junction bases not matched to a gene: 6. The length of the CDR3 is 15 residues. Germline values: CDR1 LGHNA, CDR2 YSLEER. This CDR3 is CASSQIAGATNIQYF. As DNA, the CDR3 is TGCGCCAGCAGCCAAATAGCGGGAGCCACTAACATTCAGTACTTC.

The chain combines TRBV28 with TRBJ2-4; D perhaps matches TRBD1 (6 bases). Germline V gene data show CDR1 as MDHEN and CDR2 as SYDVKM. Trimming removed 4 bases from V and 9 bases from J, with 22 bases in between. CDR3 length equals 16 residues. The CDR3 bases are TGTGCCAGCAGTTCCACCGGGACACAAAAAAGGGGCATTCAGTACTTC. It codes for CASSSTGTQKRGIQYF.

The V gene is TRBV5-1, the J gene TRBJ2-2; tentatively, D is TRBD1 (6 bases). This CDR3 is built from 19 residues. V was trimmed by 6 bases and J by 0 bases, leaving 24 bases between them. Looked up from germline, CDR1 is SGHRS and CDR2 is YFSETQ. CDR3 sequence reads: CASILWFQGTTANTGELFF. Written as DNA, the CDR3 is TGCGCCAGCATTTTGTGGTTTCAGGGGACAACGGCGAACACCGGGGAGCTGTTTTTT.

J is TRBJ1-2 and V is TRBV21-1; the table's D call, TRBD1, was not checked against the DNA. TRBV21-1 is a pseudogene. This CDR3 is built from 12 residues. The CDR3 loop reads CASSKEGDGYTF. CDR3 DNA sequence: TGTGCCAGCAGCAAAGAAGGGGATGGCTACACCTTC.

This chain uses TRBV9 with TRBJ1-5, with TRBD1 identical over 7 bases. Looked up from germline, CDR1 is SGDLS and CDR2 is YYNGEE. CDR3 length: 14 residues. The V and J ends lost 4 bases and 5 bases, in that order; junction bases with no gene match: 6. The CDR3 nucleotides read TGTGCCAGCAGCACGGGGACAGATCATCAGCCCCAGCATTTT. Residues: CASSTGTDHQPQHF.

The J gene is TRBJ1-2, the V gene TRBV10-3; 7 bases fit TRBD1. V shed 0 bases, J shed 4 bases, and the junction held 5 bases outside the gene matches. The germline V gene has CDR1 ENHRY and CDR2 SYGVKD. The CDR3 totals 15 residues. The CDR3 nucleotides read TGTGCCATCAGTGAGTCGTTGGACAGGCCCTATGGCTACACCTTC. This sequence encodes CAISESLDRPYGYTF.

The rearrangement uses TRBV28 and TRBJ1-3, with 7 bases lining up with TRBD1. J gave up 4 bases and V 3 bases, and 3 bases lay outside the gene matches. The length of the CDR3 is 14 residues. The germline gives CDR1 MDHEN, CDR2 SYDVKM. Written as DNA, the CDR3 is TGTGCCAGCAGTTTGAGACAGGGAGGAAACACCATATATTTT. It encodes CASSLRQGGNTIYF.

The chain links TRBV7-9 to TRBJ1-2, with TRBD1 matching over 7 bases. Germline lookup yields CDR1 SEHNR and CDR2 FQNEAQ (reference sequence). The CDR3 extends over 16 amino acids. The V and J ends lost 5 bases and 4 bases, in that order; junction bases with no gene match: 13. The CDR3 DNA follows: TGTGCCAGCAGCCGGGATATGTGGGACAGCATCTATGGCTACACCTTC. This sequence encodes CASSRDMWDSIYGYTF.

The J gene is TRBJ2-7, the V gene TRBV19; D is possibly TRBD1 (5 bases). Germline V gene lookup returns CDR1 LNHDA and CDR2 SQIVND (reference sequence). There are 14 residues in the CDR3. V shed 8 bases and J shed 2 bases, with 16 bases lying between them. CDR3 DNA sequence: TGTGCCAGTTCTCGACTGGACACCACCTACGAGCAGTACTTC. Translated, it gives CASSRLDTTYEQYF.

The chain has TRBV27 and TRBJ1-5; no firm D call. This CDR3 has 14 amino acids. Germline CDR1 MNHEY, CDR2 SMNVEV (reference sequence). The ends were cut back, 2 bases at V and 4 bases at J, with 9 bases in the middle. CDR3 protein: CASSLRTGNQPQHF. The CDR3 DNA sequence: TGTGCCAGCAGTTTAAGGACGGGGAATCAGCCCCAGCATTTT.

This chain joins TRBV10-3 and TRBJ2-3; the D is unclear. This CDR3 has 15 amino acids. Looked up from germline, CDR1 is ENHRY and CDR2 is SYGVKD. V lost 0 bases and J lost 11, with 18 bases in between. DNA of the CDR3: TGTGCCATCAGTGAGTCGATCCCAGACACTTGGCTGCAGTATTTT. Translated: CAISESIPDTWLQYF.

J is TRBJ1-4 and V is TRBV2, with 7 bases fitting TRBD1. Germline assignment: CDR1 SNHLY and CDR2 FYNNEI. The CDR3 totals 14 residues. V was clipped by 5 bases and J by 6 bases; unmatched bases: 6. The CDR3, as DNA: TGTGCCAGCAGTCGGACAGGACCTGATGAAAAACTGTTTTTT. Translating gives CASSRTGPDEKLFF.

This clone was counted once. This chain connects TRBV10-3 to TRBJ1-2, with 9 positions matching TRBD1. The CDR3 sequence is 15 residues long. V lost 1 base and J lost 8; bases outside the gene matches: 8. Germline V gene data show CDR1 as ENHRY and CDR2 as SYGVKD. The CDR3 loop reads CAISEFPGQGRGYTF. The DNA for the CDR3 is TGTGCCATCAGTGAGTTTCCGGGACAGGGAAGGGGCTACACCTTC.

V usage is TRBV6-5 and J usage is TRBJ2-7; 8 bases match TRBD1. Trimming cost V 2 bases and J 0 bases; bases outside gene matches: 3. Germline assignment: CDR1 MNHEY and CDR2 SVGAGI. The CDR3 loop spans 15 amino acids. This chain's CDR3 is CASSYGDRSSYEQYF. CDR3 bases: TGTGCCAGCAGTTACGGGGACAGGAGCTCCTACGAGCAGTACTTC.

This clone showed up just once. The gene calls are TRBV7-9 and TRBJ2-5; possible D gene TRBD1, 6 bases. CDR1 and CDR2 (germline): SEHNR, FQNEAQ (reference sequence). The CDR3 spans 15 residues. Trimming removed 1 base at V and 0 bases at J, with 9 bases between. This CDR3 reads CASSLDRANQETQYF. The CDR3 DNA is TGTGCCAGCAGCTTAGACAGGGCCAACCAAGAGACCCAGTACTTC.

V gene TRBV4-1 combines with J gene TRBJ2-1; 7 positions agree with TRBD2. The J segment lost 10 bases and the V segment lost 0 bases, leaving 15 bases of the junction unmatched. The CDR3 has 17 residues. Germline lookup yields CDR1 MGHRA and CDR2 YSYEKL. The CDR3 reads CASSQETPGRPGGEQFF. The CDR3, as DNA: TGCGCCAGCAGCCAAGAAACACCGGGACGACCCGGGGGGGAGCAGTTCTTC.

This clone was found once. The gene calls are TRBV28 and TRBJ1-5; D remains ambiguous. This CDR3 is built from 14 residues. The germline V gene encodes CDR1 MDHEN and CDR2 SYDVKM. V dropped 10 bases and J dropped 3 bases, with 16 bases sitting between them. As DNA, the CDR3 is TGTGCCACCCGAGGCGGGATTTCCAATCAGCCCCAGCATTTT. Translation: CATRGGISNQPQHF.

The rearrangement joins TRBV11-3 to TRBJ1-4; 7 bases agree with TRBD1. The CDR3 is made up of 19 amino acids. Per the germline V gene, CDR1 is SGHNT and CDR2 is YENEEA. Losses at the gene ends were 5 bases for V and 0 bases for J; bases not matched to a gene: 15. The CDR3 DNA reads as TGTGCCAGCAGCACAACAGGGGTAGGGGTTTTTGCAACTAATGAAAAACTGTTTTTT. This translates into CASSTTGVGVFATNEKLFF.

The V gene is TRBV28, the J gene TRBJ1-1; a weak D match, TRBD1 (6 bases). Germline-derived CDR1 and CDR2 are MDHEN and SYDVKM. The CDR3 is made up of 14 amino acids. The V end was cut by 3 bases, the J end by 1 base, with 9 bases between. The CDR3 DNA sequence: TGTGCCAGCAGTTTTACAGGGTGGAACACTGAAGCTTTCTTT. It encodes CASSFTGWNTEAFF.

This chain uses TRBV5-4 with TRBJ1-1; D not resolved. This CDR3 has 11 amino acids. V lost 2 bases, J lost 5 bases, and 4 bases lay in between. Per the germline V gene, CDR1 is SGHNT and CDR2 is YYREEE (reference sequence). CDR3 sequence: CASSLTTEAFF. The CDR3 nucleotides are TGTGCCAGCAGCTTAACTACTGAAGCTTTCTTT.